Listed below are T cell receptor beta chains from one sample, sequenced in a study of naive and memory T cell subsets. TCRdb itself ran the UMI-ligation and nested PCR reads through MiXCR, one entry per CDR3 protein. The data show over 110,000 distinct CDR3 sequences, with approximately 20% seen just once and roughly 0.63% held by the top ten. The sequenced sample was naive CD8+ T cells from blood. These TCRs come from a human donor in good health. Each CDR3 is given without its conserved first and last residue.

v_call cdr3_aa
TRBV20-1 SAARDNYEQY
TRBV7-6 ASSLLAGRVDEQY
TRBV13 ASSLTSGATSTDTQY
TRBV11-2 ASSLEGVNNEQF
TRBV6-1 ASSLRANFYEQY
TRBV29-1 SVETGGREYEQY
TRBV29-1 SVEGAYEQY
TRBV7-9 ASSLGIEEAF
TRBV5-1 ASSTGQGEFSGANVLT
TRBV3-1 ASSPFGQAYGYT
TRBV10-3 AISDGGSGNEQF
TRBV20-1 SARDFGGSLNEQF
TRBV15 ATSMGSYGYT
TRBV6-6 ASSSGNAYEQY
TRBV9 ASSGSQGGFDEQF
TRBV20-1 SASLIGDSYNEQF
TRBV12-1 ASSFALTSGRSTDTQY
TRBV28 ASDPGQLVSQETQY
TRBV28 ASGYNEQF
TRBV2 ASSDKASWAF
TRBV12-3/TRBV12-4 ASSFLLDISPFEKLF
TRBV5-4 ASSFGWTEAF
TRBV12-3/TRBV12-4 ASSQQGASYEQY
TRBV7-9 ASSNLDRKGYNEQF
TRBV20-1 SASGLAGAVNEQF
TRBV28 ASNYGGYEQY
TRBV6-4 ASSTLPGTSDYEQY
TRBV5-1 ASSLITVAGGGGRSYEQY
TRBV12-3/TRBV12-4 ASRTGLAGFRASDTQY
TRBV4-1 ASSPISRENTEAF
TRBV4-1 ASSPSLVPDTQY
TRBV28 ASSNRGEGGTEAF
TRBV7-3 ASSLYGGGQETQY
TRBV5-1 ASRVASGNNEQF
TRBV6-2/TRBV6-3 ASSYGGFIYNEQF
TRBV12-3/TRBV12-4 ASSPEGGTEQY
TRBV5-1 ASSLGRDEQF
TRBV29-1 SVAGSGRTDTQY
TRBV28 ASSLGFGGLRPQH
TRBV14 ASSQDVMSNTGELF
TRBV28 ASSPDRGNGWHTEAF
TRBV28 ASSRGNNEQF
TRBV6-5 ASSYEASGRGETQY
TRBV25-1 ASSERTGKADTEAF
TRBV2 ASSDGQGGDEQF
TRBV6-2/TRBV6-3 ASSYSTAGEQY
TRBV6-6 ASSYPPGDPFYEQY
TRBV7-2 ASSLNGLPTGELF